This T cell receptor (beta chain) was observed in a study of tumor-infiltrating lymphocytes in primary liver carcinoma. Study overall: Sample yields of productive TCRbeta reads, ranging from roughly 3.65 to 7.5 million, were similar across tissue types.

This clonotype was counted ten times or more. A primer in the constant region served to generate TCR beta cDNA from 500 ng of total RNA. Three rounds of nested multiplex PCR with slightly modified ARM-PCR produced TCR beta libraries. Each of the first two PCR rounds ran roughly 9 cycles with TRBV1-TRBV30 forward and C-beta reverse primers. MiXCR, applied by TCRdb to the multiplex PCR reads, yields one record per CDR3 protein. Seen here are a few hundred thousand distinct CDR3 sequences, nearly 60% observed once, and the top ten hold approximately 17%. For blood RNA, unsorted whole blood served as the source, and germline DNA was extracted too. Germline CDR1 MGHRA, CDR2 YSYEKL. V lost 2 bases and J lost 2, with 13 bases in between. This CDR3 region has 15 residues.

V and J are TRBV4-1 and TRBJ2-7; D is ambiguous. The TCR was taken from a woman aged 30 to 39 with primary liver carcinoma and hepatitis B virus infection. The sample comprised peripheral blood. CDR3 nucleotide sequence: TGCGCCAGCAGCCAACCCGGAACCCCCCCCTACGAGCAGTACTTC. Translation: CASSQPGTPPYEQYF.